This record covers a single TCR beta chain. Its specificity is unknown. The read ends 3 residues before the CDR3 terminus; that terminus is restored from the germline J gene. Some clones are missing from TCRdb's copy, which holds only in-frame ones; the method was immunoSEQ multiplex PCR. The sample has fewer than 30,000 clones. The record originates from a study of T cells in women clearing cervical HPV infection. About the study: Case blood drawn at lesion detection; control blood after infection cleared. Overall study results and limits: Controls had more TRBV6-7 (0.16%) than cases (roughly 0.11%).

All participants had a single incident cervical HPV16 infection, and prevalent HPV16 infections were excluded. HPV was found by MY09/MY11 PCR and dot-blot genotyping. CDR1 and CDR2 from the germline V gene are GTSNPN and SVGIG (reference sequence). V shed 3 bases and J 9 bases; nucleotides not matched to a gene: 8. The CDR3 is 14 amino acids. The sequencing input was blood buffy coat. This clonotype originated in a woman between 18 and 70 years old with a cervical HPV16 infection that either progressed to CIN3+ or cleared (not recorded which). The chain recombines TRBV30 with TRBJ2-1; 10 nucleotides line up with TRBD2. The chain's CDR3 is CAWRKLAGDGEQFF. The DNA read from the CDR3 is TGTGCCTGGAGGAAGCTAGCGGGAGATGGTGAG.